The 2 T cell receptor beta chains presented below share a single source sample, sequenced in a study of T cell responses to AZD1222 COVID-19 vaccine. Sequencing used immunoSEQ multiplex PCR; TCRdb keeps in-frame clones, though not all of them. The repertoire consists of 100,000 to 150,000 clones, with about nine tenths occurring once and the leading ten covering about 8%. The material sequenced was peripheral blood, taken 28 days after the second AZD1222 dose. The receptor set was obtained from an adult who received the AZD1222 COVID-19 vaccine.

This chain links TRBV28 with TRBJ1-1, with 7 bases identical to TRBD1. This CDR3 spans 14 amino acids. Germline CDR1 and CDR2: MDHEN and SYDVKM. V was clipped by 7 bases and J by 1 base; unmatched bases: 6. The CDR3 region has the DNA TGTGCCAGCATCATAGGGGGCGAGAACACTGAAGCTTTCTTT. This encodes CASIIGGENTEAFF.

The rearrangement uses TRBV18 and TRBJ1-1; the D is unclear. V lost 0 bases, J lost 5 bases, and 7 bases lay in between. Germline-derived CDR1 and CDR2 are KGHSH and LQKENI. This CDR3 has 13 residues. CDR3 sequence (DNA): TGTGCCAGCTCACCACCAGATGGAACTGAAGCTTTCTTT. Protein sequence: CASSPPDGTEAFF.